The present TCR beta chain was sequenced within a study of PD-1 blockade in classical Hodgkin lymphoma. General study results and limits: By C4D1 there was a significant rise in CD4+ TCR diversity but not in CD8+ TCR diversity.

TCRdb's copy holds only in-frame clones and misses some; the assay was immunoSEQ multiplex PCR. The data show about 28,000 clones, with about 82% seen just once and 15% to 20% held by the top ten. As to time point: cycle 4 day 1 (C4D1), after 6 weeks of nivolumab. The patients all showed relapse after autologous stem cell transplantation, while their brentuximab vedotin exposure varied. Reported best responses ranged across complete response, partial response or progressive disease. V dropped 0 bases and J dropped 3 bases, with 10 bases sitting between them. Germline CDR1 SGHNT, CDR2 YYREEE (reference sequence). This CDR3 is 14 amino acids long. As concerns this clone: The target antigen is unknown.

The sequences come from peripheral blood mononuclear cells (PBMCs), collected before the fourth cycle of nivolumab. The rearrangement links TRBV5-4 to TRBJ2-7; weak D call: TRBD2 (6 bases). The sequence derives from a human donor with classical Hodgkin lymphoma. The CDR3 sequence is CASSLGLGDYEQYF. The CDR3 DNA reads TGTGCCAGCAGCTTGGGACTAGGGGACTACGAGCAGTACTTC.